The T cell receptor (beta chain) described here comes from a study of blood T cell repertoires in COVID-19. Method: immunoSEQ multiplex PCR; TCRdb's copy keeps in-frame clones and lacks some. The sample lists about 150,000 clones, about 80% occurring once. Germline V gives CDR1 MGHDK, CDR2 SYGVNS. This CDR3 is built from 14 residues. V was clipped by 2 bases and J by 9 bases; unmatched bases: 6. Sequencing input: peripheral blood. This chain connects TRBV25-1 to TRBJ1-5; 8 nucleotides line up with TRBD1. The TCR originated in a woman aged 55-70 years with COVID-19, enrolled during active disease. The CDR3 DNA follows: TGTGCCAGCAGTGAACCCACCGGGACAGGGCCCCAGCATTTT. It codes for CASSEPTGTGPQHF.